This TCR beta chain was captured in a study of T cells in Graves' hyperthyroidism and ophthalmopathy. There were TCR beta CDR3 regions amplified from RNA transcripts. Using the HTBI primer set, a first-round RT-PCR was run on the TCR CDR3. TCRdb re-called the multiplex PCR reads through MiXCR, storing one row per CDR3 protein. The sample carries 250,000 to 300,000 distinct CDR3 sequences, around 15% recorded once. There are a few counts of this clonotype. The germline V gene encodes CDR1 DFQATT and CDR2 SNEGSKA (reference sequence). This CDR3 region has 12 residues. Trimming stripped 5 bases from V and 12 bases from J, with 20 bases between.

The sequence derives from a woman in her thirties or forties with Graves' hyperthyroidism. The sample taken for sequencing was blood. The chain has TRBV20-1 and TRBJ2-7; perhaps D is TRBD1 or TRBD2 (7 bases each). CDR3 region: CSARDPGGGAYF. CDR3 coding DNA: TGCAGTGCTCGGGACCCAGGGGGGGGCGCGTACTTC.